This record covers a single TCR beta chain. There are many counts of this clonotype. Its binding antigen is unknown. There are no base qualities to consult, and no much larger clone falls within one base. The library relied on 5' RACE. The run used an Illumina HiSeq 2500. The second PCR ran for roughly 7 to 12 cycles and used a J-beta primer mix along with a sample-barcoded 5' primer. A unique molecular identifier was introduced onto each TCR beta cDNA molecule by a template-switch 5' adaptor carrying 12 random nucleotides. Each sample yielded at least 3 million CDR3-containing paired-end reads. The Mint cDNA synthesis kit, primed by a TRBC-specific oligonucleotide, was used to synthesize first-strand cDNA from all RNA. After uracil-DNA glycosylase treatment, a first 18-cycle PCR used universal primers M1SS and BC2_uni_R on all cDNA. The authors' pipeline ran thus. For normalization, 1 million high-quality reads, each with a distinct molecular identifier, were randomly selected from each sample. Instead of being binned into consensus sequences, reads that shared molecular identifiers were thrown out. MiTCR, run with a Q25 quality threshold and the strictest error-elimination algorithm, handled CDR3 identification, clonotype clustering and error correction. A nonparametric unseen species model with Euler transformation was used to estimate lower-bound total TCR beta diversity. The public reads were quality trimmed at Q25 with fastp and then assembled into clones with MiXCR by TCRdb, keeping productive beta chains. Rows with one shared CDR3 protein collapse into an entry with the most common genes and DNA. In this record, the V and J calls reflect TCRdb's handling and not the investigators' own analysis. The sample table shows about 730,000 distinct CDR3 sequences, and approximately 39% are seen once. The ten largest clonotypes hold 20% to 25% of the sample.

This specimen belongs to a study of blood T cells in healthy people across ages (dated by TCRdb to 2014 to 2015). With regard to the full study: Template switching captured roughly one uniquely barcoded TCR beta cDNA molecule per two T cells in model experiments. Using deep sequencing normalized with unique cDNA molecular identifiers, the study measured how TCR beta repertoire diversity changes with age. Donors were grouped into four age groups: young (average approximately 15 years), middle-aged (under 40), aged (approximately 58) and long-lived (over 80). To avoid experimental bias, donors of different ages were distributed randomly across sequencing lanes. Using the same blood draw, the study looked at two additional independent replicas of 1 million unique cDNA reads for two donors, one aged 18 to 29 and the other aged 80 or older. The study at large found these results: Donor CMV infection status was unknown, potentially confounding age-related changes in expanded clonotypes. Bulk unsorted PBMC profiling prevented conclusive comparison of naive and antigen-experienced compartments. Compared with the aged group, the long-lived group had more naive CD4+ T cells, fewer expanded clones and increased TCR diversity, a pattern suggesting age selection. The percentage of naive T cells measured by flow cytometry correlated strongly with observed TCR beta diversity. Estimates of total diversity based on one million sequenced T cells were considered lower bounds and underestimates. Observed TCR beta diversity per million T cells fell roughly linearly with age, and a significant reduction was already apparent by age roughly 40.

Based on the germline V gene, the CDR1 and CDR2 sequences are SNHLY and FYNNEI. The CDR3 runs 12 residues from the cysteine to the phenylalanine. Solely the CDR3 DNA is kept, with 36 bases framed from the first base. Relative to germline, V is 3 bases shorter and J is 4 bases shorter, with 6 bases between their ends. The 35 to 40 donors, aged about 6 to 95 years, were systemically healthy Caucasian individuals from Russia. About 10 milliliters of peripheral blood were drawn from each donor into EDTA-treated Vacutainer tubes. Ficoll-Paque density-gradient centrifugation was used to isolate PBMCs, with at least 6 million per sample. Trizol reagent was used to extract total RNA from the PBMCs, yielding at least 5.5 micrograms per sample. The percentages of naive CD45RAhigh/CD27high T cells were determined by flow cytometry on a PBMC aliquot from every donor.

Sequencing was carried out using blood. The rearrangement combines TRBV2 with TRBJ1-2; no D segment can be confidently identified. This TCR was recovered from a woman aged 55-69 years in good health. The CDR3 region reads CASSDEVYGYTF. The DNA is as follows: TGTGCCAGCAGTGACGAGGTCTATGGCTACACCTTC. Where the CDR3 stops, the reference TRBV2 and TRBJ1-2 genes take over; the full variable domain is EPEVTQTPSHQVTQMGQEVILRCVPISNHLYFYWYRQILGQKVEFLVSFYNNEISEKSEIFDDQFSVERPDGSNFTLKIRSTKLEDSAMYFCASSDEVYGYTFGSGTRLTVV.